These 7 T cell receptor beta chains originate from one sample sequenced in a study of regulatory T cells in long-lasting Graves disease. CDR3-region Arm-PCR and iRepertoire HTBI primers produced the TCR beta libraries. TCRdb itself ran the multiplex PCR reads through MiXCR, one entry per CDR3 protein. The repertoire holds 410,000 or so distinct CDR3 sequences, more than 12% seen once, with around 17% in the top ten. The sample's time point: newly diagnosed GD, antithyroid drugs for less than 3 months. Generation of the TCR library employed RNA extracted from PBMCs. These data were likewise used in another study, on T cells in Graves' hyperthyroidism and ophthalmopathy.

Sequencing used peripheral blood mononuclear cells (PBMCs), obtained at new diagnosis, from a patient treated with antithyroid drugs. These receptors were obtained from a woman aged 25 to 39 with Graves disease.

This chain joins TRBV6-2 or TRBV6-3 and TRBJ1-3; D is undetermined. Germline-derived CDR1 and CDR2 are MNHEY and SVGEGT. CDR3 size: 16 residues. V lost 6 bases and J lost 0, with 15 bases in between. Here the CDR3 DNA reads TGTGCCAGCAGCTTAGTCCCCGGAAGCTCTGGAAACACCATATATTTT. Translating gives CASSLVPGSSGNTIYF.

This clonotype was observed a handful of times. This chain's CDR3 is CASSPGQGTFTQYF. The CDR3 region has the DNA TGTGCCAGCAGTCCGGGACAGGGGACATTTACGCAGTATTTT. The gene calls are TRBV12-3 or TRBV12-4 and TRBJ2-3; the match to TRBD1 covers 10 bases. This CDR3 region has 14 residues. Unmatched junction bases numbered 7, after V lost 5 bases and J lost 8 bases.

This clonotype has a count of ten or more. This rearrangement joins TRBV12-3 or TRBV12-4 to TRBJ1-6, with no clear D. This CDR3 spans 15 amino acids. V lost 3 bases to trimming and J lost 5 bases, with 11 bases between them. The CDR3 sequence is CASSLEAPNNSPLHF. DNA for the CDR3: TGTGCCAGCAGTTTGGAGGCGCCAAATAATTCACCCCTCCACTTT.

This clonotype has just a few counts. A read error is possible here, since a much larger clone lies one base away. This sequence joins TRBV11-2 and TRBJ2-3; 10 bases match TRBD1. With the DNA end fitting TRBJ2-5 better, the J assignment may be wrong. This CDR3 has 16 amino acids. The germline gives CDR1 SGHAT, CDR2 FQNNGV. As DNA, the CDR3 is TGTGCCGGCAGCAGAAGCCTCCGGGACAGGGGAGGGACCCAGTACTTC. It codes for CAGSRSLRDRGGTQYF.

V is TRBV19 and J is TRBJ1-1; 7 bases agree with TRBD1. The CDR3 is 13 residues long. Germline V gene data show CDR1 as LNHDA and CDR2 as SQIVND (reference sequence). With V trimmed by 6 bases and J by 2 bases, 3 bases remained unmatched. CDR3 loop: CASRGQHNTEAFF. The CDR3 DNA sequence: TGTGCCAGTAGGGGACAGCATAACACTGAAGCTTTCTTT.

V and J are TRBV4-1 and TRBJ1-5; D remains unclear. Trimming pared 1 base from V and 0 bases from J, leaving 7 bases between. Germline V gene sequence: CDR1 MGHRA, CDR2 YSYEKL. The CDR3 spans 15 residues. The CDR3, as DNA: TGCGCCAGCAGCCAAGTGGAGATTAGCAATCAGCCCCAGCATTTT. Amino acids: CASSQVEISNQPQHF.

A word on this clonotype: A much larger clonotype is one base distant, so this may be a read error. The rearrangement uses TRBV5-6 and TRBJ1-1; unclear D gene. Germline CDR1 is SGHDT and CDR2 is YYEEEE. V lost 4 bases, J lost 0 bases, and 19 bases lay in between. There are 17 residues in the CDR3. The CDR3 DNA sequence: TGTGCCAGCAGCCTATTACAGCGGGCGGCGATGAACACTGAAGCTTTCTTT. It encodes CASSLLQRAAMNTEAFF.